Here is one T cell receptor (beta chain) with its context. This record belongs to a study of cytomegalovirus exposure and HLA in healthy donors. The study ran its PCR with 60 Vbeta and 13 Jbeta primers. Libraries were prepared by immunoSEQ multiplex PCR; TCRdb keeps only in-frame clonotypes and omits some of them. The table has around 200,000 clones, roughly 79% seen once. The V gene end was trimmed by 0 bases and the J gene end by 8 bases; junction bases not matched to a gene: 12. Germline loops: CDR1 SGDLS, CDR2 YYNGEE. The CDR3 is 17 residues long. The chain uses TRBV9 and TRBJ2-3, with TRBD2 identical over 10 bases. This clonotype was obtained from a woman between 18 and 29 years old in good health and CMV-seronegative. Sequencing was performed on PBMCs. The CDR3 loop reads CASSVAGSGGSGGTQYF. The CDR3 DNA is TGTGCCAGCAGCGTAGCGGGTAGCGGGGGGTCCGGGGGTACGCAGTATTTT.